This TCR beta chain was documented in a study of T-cell reconstitution after alpha-beta-depleted transplantation in children. During its preparation, the TCRbeta library received unique molecular identifiers. TCRdb re-analysed the PCR reads in MiXCR, keeping a single row per CDR3 protein. The sample carries 200,000 or so distinct CDR3 sequences, 5% to 6.5% recorded once. This clonotype appeared many times. Trimming removed 1 base at V and 7 bases at J, with 1 base between. Germline V gene sequence: CDR1 GTSNPN, CDR2 SVGIG (reference sequence). This CDR3 has 10 amino acids. This sample comprised PBMCs, obtained before TCRalphabeta/CD19-depleted stem cell transplant. The genes are TRBV30 and TRBJ2-2; D remains unclear. The sequence came from a girl under three years old with combined immunodeficiency, due to receive a stem cell transplant. Here the CDR3 reads CAWSGGELFF. The CDR3 bases are TGTGCCTGGAGTGGCGGGGAGCTGTTTTTT.